The entry below describes one T cell receptor (beta chain). Sequence at one end of the junction differs from germline and may be a read error. This specimen comes from a study of early stage breast cancer tumors. This CDR3 region has 16 residues. Germline values: CDR1 MGHRA, CDR2 YSYEKL. The method was immunoSEQ multiplex PCR; TCRdb's version includes in-frame clones alone and lacks a portion of them. The sample consists of about 21,000 clones, about 78% of them appearing once. The source is a person aged 55 to 69 with breast cancer. The chain joins TRBV4-1 to TRBJ2-2; 7 nucleotides line up with TRBD1. Sequencing used blood. CDR3 coding DNA: TGCGCCAGCAACCAAGTTAGGGGGCGTCTGACCGGGGAGCTGTTTTTT. Translating it yields CASNQVRGRLTGELFF.